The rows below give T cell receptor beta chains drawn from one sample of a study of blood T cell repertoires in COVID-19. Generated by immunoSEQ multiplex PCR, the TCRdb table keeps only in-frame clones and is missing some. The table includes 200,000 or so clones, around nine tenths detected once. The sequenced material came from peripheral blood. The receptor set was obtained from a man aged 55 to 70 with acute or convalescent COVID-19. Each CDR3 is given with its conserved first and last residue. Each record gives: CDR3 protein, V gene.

CASSYRGAAVDTEAFF	TRBV5-1
CASSETGTGNEKLFF	TRBV18
CASSPRPGQGIGYTF	TRBV6-5
CALHLGGYEQFF	TRBV30
CASSSPGSYYEQYF	TRBV5-6
CASSVGSGGSYNEQFF	TRBV9
CASSSPGDEQFF	TRBV28
CASSSRGQSYNEQFF	TRBV7-2
CASSLSVPNEKLFF	TRBV5-1
CASSLRSGSGGNTIYF	TRBV7-2
CASPEGLEQYF	TRBV2
CASSLDGGEAFF	TRBV11-3
CASTETGQNEKLFF	TRBV10-1
CASSRGGDSNQPQHF	TRBV5-4
CASSVLAASTDTQYF	TRBV9
CASSTRQGAKNIQYF	TRBV7-9